Listed here are 17 T cell receptor beta chains from one sample, sequenced in a study of radiotherapy plus CTLA-4 blockade in lung cancer. Repertoires were generated with immunoSEQ multiplex PCR, while TCRdb's copy carries only in-frame clones and drops some. The sample contains approximately 30,000 clones, around four fifths of which appear only once. This sample comprised peripheral blood, obtained from a patient treated with radiotherapy plus ipilimumab. The source is a human donor with non-small cell lung cancer that progressed on radiotherapy plus ipilimumab.

V usage is TRBV9 and J usage is TRBJ2-1; 11 nucleotides align to TRBD2. Germline V CDR1 and CDR2: SGDLS, YYNGEE. Trimming took 0 bases from V and 4 from J; bases not matched to a gene: 3. CDR3 length equals 16 residues. The CDR3 bases are TGTGCCAGCAGCGTAGAGGCTAGCGGGGGGTACAATGAGCAGTTCTTC. This gives the protein CASSVEASGGYNEQFF.

J is TRBJ1-3 and V is TRBV6-5; 8 bases fit TRBD1. This CDR3 has 15 amino acids. J lost 0 bases, V lost 4 bases, and 2 bases had no gene match. CDR1 MNHEY and CDR2 SVGAGI come from the germline V gene. CDR3 nucleotides: TGTGCCAGCAGTTTAACAGGGGGCTCTGGAAACACCATATATTTT. Protein: CASSLTGGSGNTIYF.

The rearrangement links TRBV5-8 to TRBJ1-1; D not certain. CDR3 length: 13 residues. The V gene lost 1 base and the J gene lost 0 bases, with 4 bases spanning the gap. Germline values: CDR1 SGHTS, CDR2 YDEGEE. CDR3 nucleotides: TGTGCCAGCAGCTTGCTATTGAACACTGAAGCTTTCTTT. Encoded protein: CASSLLLNTEAFF.

The chain has TRBV27 and TRBJ2-7; 13 nucleotides match TRBD2. The germline gives CDR1 MNHEY, CDR2 SMNVEV (reference sequence). The CDR3 totals 16 residues. Trimming took 5 bases from V and 2 from J; bases not matched to a gene: 6. DNA for the CDR3: TGTGCCAGCAGTCCACGGACTAGCGGGGGCCCCTACGAGCAGTACTTC. Translating it yields CASSPRTSGGPYEQYF.

The rearrangement joins TRBV27 to TRBJ2-7; 11 positions match TRBD1. The CDR3 contains 15 residues. In germline, CDR1 is MNHEY, CDR2 SMNVEV (reference sequence). The ends lost 2 bases at V and 0 bases at J; junction bases unmatched: 0. The CDR3 DNA reads as TGTGCCAGCAGTTTAGGGACAGGGGGCTCCTACGAGCAGTACTTC. Protein: CASSLGTGGSYEQYF.

The chain couples TRBV5-6 to TRBJ1-2; D not certain. The CDR3 length is 15 residues. Trimming pared 0 bases from V and 3 bases from J, leaving 12 bases between. The germline V gene has CDR1 SGHDT and CDR2 YYEEEE. The CDR3 DNA is TGTGCCAGCAGCTTGGGCTTAAGGACTTACTATGGCTACACCTTC. As protein: CASSLGLRTYYGYTF.

CDR3 nucleotide sequence: TGCGCCAGCAGCTGGTCACCTAAAGGGGTCCCCACAGATACGCAGTATTTT. It yields the protein CASSWSPKGVPTDTQYF. V is TRBV5-1 and J is TRBJ2-3; perhaps TRBD1 as D (5 bases). The CDR3 totals 17 residues. CDR1 and CDR2 from the germline V gene are SGHRS and YFSETQ. V was shortened by 3 bases and J by 2 bases, with 19 bases between the two germline ends.

V usage is TRBV4-2 and J usage is TRBJ2-3; TRBD2 matches 8 bases. The CDR3 runs to 19 residues. CDR1 is LGHNA and CDR2 is YNFKEQ in the germline V gene. Unmatched junction bases numbered 11, after V lost 0 bases and J lost 0 bases. The CDR3 coding sequence is TGTGCCAGCAGCCAAGAGAGGAGACGGGGGGGCCTCAGCACAGATACGCAGTATTTT. Translation gives CASSQERRRGGLSTDTQYF.

In this sample, this clone turned up a few times. The genes are TRBV5-1 and TRBJ1-1; weak D call: TRBD1 (6 bases). Deletions cut 6 bases from V and 4 bases from J, with 13 bases between. Per the germline V gene, CDR1 is SGHRS and CDR2 is YFSETQ. The CDR3 totals 13 residues. CDR3 in amino acids: CASTTGSGTEAFF. CDR3 DNA sequence: TGCGCCAGCACTACAGGGTCGGGCACTGAAGCTTTCTTT.

The CDR3 nucleotides read TGTGCCAGCAGCGTAGGTTGGGCTAGCACCTACAATGAGCAGTTCTTC. This gives the protein CASSVGWASTYNEQFF. V and J are TRBV9 and TRBJ2-1; tentatively, D is TRBD2 (5 bases). The CDR3 has 16 residues. V was shortened by 0 bases and J by 2 bases, with 12 bases between the two germline ends. The germline CDR1 and CDR2 sequences are SGDLS and YYNGEE.

The sample holds a few counts of this clone. The chain joins TRBV15 to TRBJ1-5; possible D gene TRBD1, 5 bases. This CDR3 comprises 16 residues. Germline CDR1 LNHNV, CDR2 YYDKDF (reference sequence). Trimming took 4 bases from V and 7 from J, leaving 20 bases between them. CDR3 residues: CATSTRLGVEGQPQHF. For the CDR3, the DNA is TGTGCCACCAGCACCCGACTAGGGGTGGAAGGGCAGCCCCAGCATTTT.

The chain employs TRBV19 and TRBJ1-1, with TRBD1 matching over 12 bases. CDR3 size: 15 residues. After removal of 4 bases from V and 6 bases from J, the junction contained 6 bases not matched to a gene. Germline-derived CDR1 and CDR2 are LNHDA and SQIVND (reference sequence). The CDR3 coding sequence is TGTGCCAGTAGTAGACCGGGACAGGGGGCCGCTGAAGCTTTCTTT. The encoded protein is CASSRPGQGAAEAFF.

The gene calls are TRBV6-4 and TRBJ2-2; D possibly corresponds to TRBD1 (6 bases). Germline V lookup: CDR1 MRHNA, CDR2 SNTAGT. V was clipped by 4 bases and J by 5 bases, with 11 bases between them. The CDR3 is 14 amino acids. The CDR3 DNA reads TGTGCCAGCAGTGTTCAGGGGATAACCGGGGAGCTGTTTTTT. It is translated as CASSVQGITGELFF.

The chain employs TRBV6-1 and TRBJ2-5, with D possibly being TRBD2 (5 bases). Per germline, CDR1 MNHNS and CDR2 SASEGT. The CDR3 loop spans 14 amino acids. V lost 7 bases to trimming and J lost 7 bases, with 19 bases between them. This CDR3 reads CASTPGLAFATQYF. The CDR3 DNA reads as TGTGCCAGCACTCCCGGGCTAGCATTCGCGACCCAGTACTTC.

This chain links TRBV6-1 with TRBJ2-6; a possible D gene is TRBD2 (6 bases). V was clipped by 3 bases and J by 8 bases, with 11 bases between them. CDR3 length: 14 amino acids. From germline, CDR1 is MNHNS and CDR2 SASEGT. In DNA form, the CDR3 reads TGTGCCAGCAGTGAGCCGGAGGGTCCCAACGTCCTGACTTTC. It yields the protein CASSEPEGPNVLTF.

The CDR3 protein is CASSLETGGLVYNSPLHF. Written as DNA, the CDR3 is TGTGCCAGCAGCTTAGAGACAGGGGGGTTAGTCTATAATTCACCCCTCCACTTT. V gene TRBV7-9 combines with J gene TRBJ1-6; 9 bases agree with TRBD1. V was pared by 1 base and J by 3 bases, with 7 bases of the junction left unmatched. The CDR3 is made up of 18 amino acids. In germline, CDR1 is SEHNR, CDR2 FQNEAQ (reference sequence).

The V gene is TRBV9, the J gene TRBJ1-4, with D possibly being TRBD1 (6 bases). CDR1 SGDLS and CDR2 YYNGEE come from the germline V gene. This CDR3 is built from 14 residues. The ends were cut back, 0 bases at V and 8 bases at J, with 11 bases in the middle. The CDR3 region is CASSVEEGGEKLFF. The CDR3 DNA follows: TGTGCCAGCAGCGTAGAAGAAGGGGGAGAAAAACTGTTTTTT.